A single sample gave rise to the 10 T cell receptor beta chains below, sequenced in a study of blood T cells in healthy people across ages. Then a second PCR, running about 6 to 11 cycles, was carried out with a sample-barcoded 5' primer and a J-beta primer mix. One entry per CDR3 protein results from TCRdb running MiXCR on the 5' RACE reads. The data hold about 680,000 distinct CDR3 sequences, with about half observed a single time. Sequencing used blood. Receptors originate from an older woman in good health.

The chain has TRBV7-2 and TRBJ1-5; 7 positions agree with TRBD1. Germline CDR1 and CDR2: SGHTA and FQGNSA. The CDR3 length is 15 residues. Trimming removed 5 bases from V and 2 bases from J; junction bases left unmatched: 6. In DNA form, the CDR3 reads TGTGCCAGCAGCGCTTCCACAGGGGGCAATCAGCCCCAGCATTTT. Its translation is CASSASTGGNQPQHF.

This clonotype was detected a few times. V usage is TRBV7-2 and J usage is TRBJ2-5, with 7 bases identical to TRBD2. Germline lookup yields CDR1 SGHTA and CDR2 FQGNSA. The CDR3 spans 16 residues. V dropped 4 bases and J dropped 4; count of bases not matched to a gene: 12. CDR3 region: CASSSLSGVSGETQYF. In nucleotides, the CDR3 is TGTGCCAGCAGCTCCCTCAGCGGGGTTTCGGGAGAGACCCAGTACTTC.

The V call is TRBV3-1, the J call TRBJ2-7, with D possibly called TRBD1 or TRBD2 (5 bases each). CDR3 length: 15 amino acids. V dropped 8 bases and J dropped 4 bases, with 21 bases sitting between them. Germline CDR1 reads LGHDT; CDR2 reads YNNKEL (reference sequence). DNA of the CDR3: TGTGCCAGCGGGGGACCAGAGGGATCCCGATACGAGCAGTACTTC. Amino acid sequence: CASGGPEGSRYEQYF.

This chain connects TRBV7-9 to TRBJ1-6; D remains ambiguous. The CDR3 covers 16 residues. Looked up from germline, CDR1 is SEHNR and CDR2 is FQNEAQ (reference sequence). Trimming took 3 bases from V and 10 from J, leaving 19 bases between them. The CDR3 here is CASSFGAGNWGSPLHF. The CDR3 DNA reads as TGTGCCAGCAGCTTTGGTGCAGGCAACTGGGGATCACCCCTCCACTTT.

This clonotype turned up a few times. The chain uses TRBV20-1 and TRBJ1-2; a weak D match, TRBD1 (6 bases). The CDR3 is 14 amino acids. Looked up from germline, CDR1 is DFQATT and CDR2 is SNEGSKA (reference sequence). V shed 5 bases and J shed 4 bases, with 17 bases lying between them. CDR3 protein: CSAYSQGTGYGYTF. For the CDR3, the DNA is TGCAGTGCTTACTCACAGGGAACCGGCTATGGCTACACCTTC.

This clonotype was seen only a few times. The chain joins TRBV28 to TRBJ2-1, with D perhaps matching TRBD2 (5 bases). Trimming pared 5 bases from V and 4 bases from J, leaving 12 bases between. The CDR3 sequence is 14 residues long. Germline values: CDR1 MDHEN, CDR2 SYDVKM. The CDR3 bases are TGTGCCAGCAGTCCCCGAGGGTGGTACAATGAGCAGTTCTTC. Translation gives CASSPRGWYNEQFF.

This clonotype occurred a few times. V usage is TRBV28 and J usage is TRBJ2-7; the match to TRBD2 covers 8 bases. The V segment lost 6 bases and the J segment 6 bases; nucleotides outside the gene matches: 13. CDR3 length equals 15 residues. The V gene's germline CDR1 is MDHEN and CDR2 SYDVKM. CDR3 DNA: TGTGCCAGCAGGCCCCCCGGACTAGCATATGCCGAGCAGTACTTC. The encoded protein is CASRPPGLAYAEQYF.

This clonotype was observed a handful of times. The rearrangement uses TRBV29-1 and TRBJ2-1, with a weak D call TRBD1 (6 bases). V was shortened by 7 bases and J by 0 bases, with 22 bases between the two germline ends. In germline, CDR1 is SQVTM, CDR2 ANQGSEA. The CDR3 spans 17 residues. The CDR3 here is CSASRGPGTISYNEQFF. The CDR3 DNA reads TGCAGCGCTAGCCGCGGACCCGGGACAATCTCCTACAATGAGCAGTTCTTC.

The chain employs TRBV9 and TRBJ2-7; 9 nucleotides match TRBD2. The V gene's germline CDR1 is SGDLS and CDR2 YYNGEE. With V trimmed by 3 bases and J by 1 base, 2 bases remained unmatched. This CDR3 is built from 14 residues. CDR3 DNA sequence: TGTGCCAGCAGCGCGCTAGCGGGGTCCTACGAGCAGTACTTC. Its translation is CASSALAGSYEQYF. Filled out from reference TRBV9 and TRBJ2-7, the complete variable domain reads DSGVTQTPKHLITATGQRVTLRCSPRSGDLSVYWYQQSLDQGLQFLIQYYNGEERAKGNILERFSAQQFPDLHSELNLSSLELGDSALYFCASSALAGSYEQYFGPGTRLTVT.

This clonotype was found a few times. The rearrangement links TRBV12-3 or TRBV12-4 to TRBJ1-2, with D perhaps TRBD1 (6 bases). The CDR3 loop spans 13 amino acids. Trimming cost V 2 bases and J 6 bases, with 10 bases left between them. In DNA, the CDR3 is TGTGCCAGCAGTTTATCAGGGGTCAATGGCTACACCTTC. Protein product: CASSLSGVNGYTF.